These T cell receptor beta chains were read from a single sample in a study of T cell responses to AZD1222 COVID-19 vaccine. Sequenced by immunoSEQ multiplex PCR; TCRdb stores in-frame clones only, minus some. Of about 110,000 clones listed, about 89% are singletons. The sample in question was peripheral blood, obtained 28 days after the second AZD1222 dose. These receptors originate from an adult who received the AZD1222 COVID-19 vaccine. The CDR3 runs from the conserved cysteine through the conserved F or W. The order of the fields is D gene, clone size, J gene, V gene, CDR3 protein, CDR3 DNA. D genes are given only for firm matches. Rows give clone size only sometimes, using once, few, many, or a class for an expanded clone.

. | once | TRBJ1-2 | TRBV7-2 | CASSLVGASHYGYTF | TGTGCCAGCAGCTTGGTAGGGGCTTCTCACTATGGCTACACCTTC
TRBD1 | . | TRBJ1-4 | TRBV6-5 | CASTFSQGSKLFF | TGTGCCAGCACCTTTTCACAGGGGTCGAAACTGTTTTTT
. | . | TRBJ1-1 | TRBV2 | CASLGGFTEAFF | TGTGCCAGCTTGGGGGGTTTTACTGAAGCTTTCTTT
. | . | TRBJ2-2 | TRBV29-1 | CSVEGGYTGELFF | TGCAGCGTTGAAGGAGGATACACCGGGGAGCTGTTTTTT
TRBD1 | . | TRBJ2-7 | TRBV2 | CASNTGTDTYEQYF | TGTGCCAGCAACACCGGGACAGATACCTACGAGCAGTACTTC
TRBD1 | . | TRBJ1-4 | TRBV5-1 | CASRPGQALNEKLFF | TGCGCCAGCAGGCCTGGACAGGCCCTTAATGAAAAACTGTTTTTT
TRBD1 | . | TRBJ2-7 | TRBV11-2 | CASSLDRGLAYEQYF | TGTGCCAGCAGCTTGGACAGGGGGTTAGCCTACGAGCAGTACTTC
TRBD1 | . | TRBJ2-1 | TRBV28 | CASSWDRGGSYNEQFF | TGTGCCAGCAGTTGGGACAGGGGGGGCTCCTACAATGAGCAGTTCTTC
. | . | TRBJ1-1 | TRBV5-1 | CASSVSGTEAFF | TGCGCCAGCAGTGTAAGTGGGACTGAAGCTTTCTTT
. | . | TRBJ2-5 | TRBV6-5 | CASLTKPSFRETQYF | TGTGCCAGCCTTACCAAGCCTAGCTTTAGGGAGACCCAGTACTTC
. | . | TRBJ2-7 | TRBV19 | CASSIPSGVTGSEQYF | TGTGCCAGTAGTATCCCAAGTGGGGTTACGGGATCCGAGCAGTACTTC
. | . | TRBJ1-2 | TRBV4-1 | CASSQDWDPSGYTF | TGCGCCAGCAGCCAAGATTGGGACCCTTCTGGCTACACCTTC
. | . | TRBJ1-1 | TRBV11-2 | CASTGNSAGEAFF | TGTGCCAGCACCGGTAATTCCGCAGGTGAAGCTTTCTTT
. | . | TRBJ1-4 | TRBV30 | CAWSVQEKLFF | TGTGCCTGGAGTGTACAAGAAAAACTGTTTTTT
. | . | TRBJ1-3 | TRBV27 | CASSPYSMGAVRSGNTIYF | TGTGCCAGCAGTCCCTACTCCATGGGAGCAGTCCGCTCTGGAAACACCATATATTTT
. | . | TRBJ2-7 | TRBV7-2 | CASSPTPGRLYEQYF | TGTGCCAGCAGCCCCACTCCGGGACGCCTATACGAGCAGTACTTC
. | few | TRBJ2-7 | TRBV7-2 | CASSLGHYFYEQYF | TGTGCCAGCAGCTTAGGGCACTATTTTTACGAGCAGTACTTC
TRBD1 | . | TRBJ2-5 | TRBV7-9 | CASSFGQVQYF | TGTGCCAGCAGCTTCGGACAGGTCCAGTACTTC
. | . | TRBJ1-2 | TRBV25-1 | CASSDWGATANYGYTF | TGTGCCAGCAGTGATTGGGGGGCCACTGCTAACTATGGCTACACCTTC
. | . | TRBJ2-3 | TRBV3-1/TRBV3-2 | CASSQDPTQFTDTQYF | TGTGCCAGCAGCCAAGATCCCACTCAATTCACAGATACGCAGTATTTT
. | . | TRBJ1-1 | TRBV15 | CATSRVWGGVGSENTEAFF | TGTGCCACCAGCAGGGTCTGGGGGGGAGTCGGGTCGGAGAACACTGAAGCTTTCTTT
. | . | TRBJ2-7 | TRBV11-2 | CASSLGHLFYEQYF | TGTGCCAGCAGCTTAGGGCACCTTTTCTACGAGCAGTACTTC
. | . | TRBJ1-1 | TRBV29-1 | CSVDSNTEAFF | TGCAGCGTTGATTCGAACACTGAAGCTTTCTTT
. | once | TRBJ1-2 | TRBV27 | CASSLWQGLGYTF | TGTGCCAGCAGTTTATGGCAGGGTTTGGGCTACACCTTC
TRBD1 | . | TRBJ1-5 | TRBV5-6 | CASSLAGTGGFQPQHF | TGTGCCAGCAGCTTGGCCGGGACAGGGGGTTTTCAGCCCCAGCATTTT
. | . | TRBJ1-4 | TRBV28 | CASSLDDNEKLFF | TGTGCCAGCAGTTTAGACGACAATGAAAAACTGTTTTTT
. | . | TRBJ1-2 | TRBV12-3/TRBV12-4 | CASSPTENYGYTF | TGTGCCAGCAGTCCCACAGAGAACTATGGCTACACCTTC
. | . | TRBJ1-2 | TRBV5-3 | CARSSPTGTYGYTF | TGTGCCAGAAGCTCTCCGACAGGCACCTATGGCTACACCTTC
TRBD1 | . | TRBJ1-6 | TRBV5-1 | CASSRQGATYNSPLHF | TGCGCCAGCAGCCGACAGGGGGCGACCTATAATTCACCCCTCCACTTT
TRBD2 | . | TRBJ2-1 | TRBV11-3 | CASSLPGLAGENEQFF | TGTGCCAGCAGCTTACCTGGTCTAGCGGGAGAAAATGAGCAGTTCTTC
. | . | TRBJ2-7 | TRBV28 | CASSSPSLEAYEQYF | TGTGCCAGCAGTTCCCCAAGCTTGGAAGCCTACGAGCAGTACTTC
. | . | TRBJ1-6 | TRBV5-1 | CASSLEGGTASPLHF | TGCGCCAGCAGCTTGGAGGGGGGAACGGCATCACCCCTCCACTTT
TRBD1 | . | TRBJ1-1 | TRBV5-4 | CASSRQGSFPEAFF | TGTGCCAGCAGCCGACAGGGGTCTTTCCCTGAAGCTTTCTTT
. | . | TRBJ2-1 | TRBV20-1 | CSASHRDLGFF | TGCAGTGCTAGTCACCGGGACCTGGGGTTCTTC
TRBD1 | . | TRBJ2-2 | TRBV5-1 | CASSFNRGALGTGELFF | TGCGCCAGCAGCTTCAACAGGGGCGCCCTGGGCACCGGGGAGCTGTTTTTT
. | once | TRBJ1-4 | TRBV5-1 | CASSYGGERFWAVANEKLFF | TGCGCCAGCAGTTATGGAGGGGAGAGGTTCTGGGCGGTAGCTAATGAAAAACTGTTTTTT
. | . | TRBJ2-4 | TRBV14 | CASSHWGAKNIQYF | TGTGCCAGCAGCCACTGGGGAGCCAAAAACATTCAGTACTTC
. | . | TRBJ2-5 | TRBV19 | CASSIGLLQETQYF | TGTGCCAGTAGTATAGGACTCCTCCAAGAGACCCAGTACTTC
TRBD1 | . | TRBJ1-4 | TRBV7-9 | CASSRQGTNEKLFF | TGTGCCAGCAGCCGACAGGGCACTAATGAAAAACTGTTTTTT
TRBD1 | . | TRBJ2-7 | TRBV13 | CASRDRASYEQYF | TGTGCCAGCCGGGACAGGGCCAGCTACGAGCAGTACTTC
TRBD2 | few | TRBJ2-2 | TRBV6-4 | CASSPSSGSTGELFF | TGTGCCAGCAGTCCTTCTAGCGGAAGCACCGGGGAGCTGTTTTTT
. | . | TRBJ1-1 | TRBV29-1 | CSVAPRDTEAFF | TGCAGCGTGGCCCCCAGGGACACTGAAGCTTTCTTT
. | . | TRBJ1-1 | TRBV5-1 | CASSLEAGITEAFF | TGCGCCAGCAGCTTGGAGGCAGGGATTACTGAAGCTTTCTTT
. | . | TRBJ1-5 | TRBV5-6 | CASSLWQGSNQPQHF | TGTGCCAGCAGCTTGTGGCAGGGTAGCAATCAGCCCCAGCATTTT
TRBD1 | . | TRBJ1-2 | TRBV5-1 | CASRSGTGDYGYTF | TGCGCCAGCAGGTCCGGGACAGGGGACTATGGCTACACCTTC
. | . | TRBJ2-3 | TRBV14 | CASSQDWKAFTDTQYF | TGTGCCAGCAGCCAAGACTGGAAAGCTTTCACAGATACGCAGTATTTT
. | . | TRBJ1-4 | TRBV21-1 | CASSKAGAPNEKLFF | TGTGCCAGCAGCAAAGCGGGGGCACCTAATGAAAAACTGTTTTTT
TRBD2 | once | TRBJ2-2 | TRBV7-6 | CASSLAGSGEYTGELFF | TGTGCCAGCAGCTTAGCAGGTAGCGGGGAGTACACCGGGGAGCTGTTTTTT
. | once | TRBJ1-3 | TRBV10-3 | CAISEASGNTIYF | TGTGCCATCAGTGAGGCATCTGGAAACACCATATATTTT
. | . | TRBJ1-4 | TRBV5-1 | CASSRLSQGTNEKLFF | TGCGCCAGCAGCAGACTCTCCCAGGGGACTAATGAAAAACTGTTTTTT
TRBD1 | . | TRBJ1-4 | TRBV11-2 | CASSLRGQGYNEKLFF | TGTGCCAGCAGCTTAAGGGGACAGGGGTATAATGAAAAACTGTTTTTT
. | . | TRBJ1-2 | TRBV11-2 | CASSRKEGGYGYTF | TGTGCCAGCAGCAGAAAGGAGGGGGGGTATGGCTACACCTTC
TRBD1 | . | TRBJ1-1 | TRBV6-5 | CASSHLTGDWAEAFF | TGTGCCAGCAGCCATCTCACAGGGGATTGGGCTGAAGCTTTCTTT
. | . | TRBJ1-1 | TRBV12-3/TRBV12-4 | CASSIPGVTEAFF | TGTGCCAGCAGTATCCCAGGGGTCACTGAAGCTTTCTTT
. | few | TRBJ1-2 | TRBV7-9 | CASSLDEGANYGYTF | TGTGCCAGCAGCTTAGACGAGGGGGCTAACTATGGCTACACCTTC
. | . | TRBJ1-4 | TRBV5-6 | CASSLAAGEPNEKLFF | TGTGCCAGCAGCTTGGCAGCAGGAGAACCTAATGAAAAACTGTTTTTT
. | . | TRBJ1-2 | TRBV27 | CASSTGGGGNYGYTF | TGTGCCAGCAGTACCGGGGGGGGAGGCAACTATGGCTACACCTTC
. | . | TRBJ2-1 | TRBV24-1 | CATSDLLATVDEQFF | TGTGCCACCAGTGACTTACTTGCGACAGTCGATGAGCAGTTCTTC
. | . | TRBJ2-1 | TRBV5-1 | CASGQINNEQFF | TGCGCCAGCGGACAAATAAACAATGAGCAGTTCTTC